Listed here are 5 T cell receptor beta chains from one sample, sequenced in a study of CD8 T cells in ankylosing spondylitis. MiXCR was run by TCRdb on the 5' RACE reads, yielding one entry per CDR3 protein. Seen here are 150,000 to 200,000 distinct CDR3 sequences, 30% to 35% observed once, and the top ten hold 6%. The sample consisted of synovial fluid, either unsorted or a sorted T cell fraction (not recorded which). The receptors were sampled from a male donor with ankylosing spondylitis.

This clonotype was recorded only once. The genes are TRBV10-3 and TRBJ2-5, with 9 bases lining up with TRBD2. V gave up 3 bases and J gave up 5 bases; unmatched junction bases: 10. The germline CDR1 and CDR2 sequences are ENHRY and SYGVKD. This CDR3 comprises 16 residues. The CDR3 loop reads CAISEGRASGMETQYF. DNA for the CDR3: TGTGCCATCAGTGAAGGTCGGGCTAGCGGGATGGAGACCCAGTACTTC.

The rearrangement joins TRBV4-1 to TRBJ1-1, with D possibly matching TRBD1 (5 bases). V was trimmed by 2 bases and J by 6 bases, leaving 22 bases between them. Looked up from germline, CDR1 is MGHRA and CDR2 is YSYEKL. The CDR3 spans 17 residues. The CDR3: CASSQPPVRAQGAEAFF. The CDR3 nucleotides read TGCGCCAGCAGCCAACCCCCCGTCCGGGCCCAAGGGGCTGAAGCTTTCTTT.

The chain is built from TRBV2 and TRBJ2-2; TRBD2 matches 10 bases. Per the germline V gene, CDR1 is SNHLY and CDR2 is FYNNEI. Trimming removed 6 bases from V and 5 bases from J; junction bases left unmatched: 3. The CDR3 extends over 14 amino acids. CDR3 sequence reads: CASRGLASTGELFF. In DNA, the CDR3 is TGTGCCAGCAGGGGACTAGCGTCTACCGGGGAGCTGTTTTTT.

The chain combines TRBV20-1 with TRBJ2-1, with TRBD2 matching 9 bases. The CDR3 has 18 residues. Germline V gene lookup returns CDR1 DFQATT and CDR2 SNEGSKA (reference sequence). V shed 5 bases, J shed 1 base, and the junction held 15 bases outside the gene matches. This CDR3 is CSAGGLSSGGPSYNEQFF. CDR3 in DNA: TGCAGTGCTGGCGGATTGAGTAGCGGGGGTCCATCCTACAATGAGCAGTTCTTC.

The rearrangement links TRBV6-5 to TRBJ2-2; D is ambiguous. Trimming took off 2 bases at V and 5 bases at J, with 9 bases between the two ends. This CDR3 is 14 amino acids long. Per the germline V gene, CDR1 is MNHEY and CDR2 is SVGAGI. CDR3 loop: CASSYDTWTGELFF. CDR3 DNA: TGTGCCAGCAGTTACGACACCTGGACCGGGGAGCTGTTTTTT.